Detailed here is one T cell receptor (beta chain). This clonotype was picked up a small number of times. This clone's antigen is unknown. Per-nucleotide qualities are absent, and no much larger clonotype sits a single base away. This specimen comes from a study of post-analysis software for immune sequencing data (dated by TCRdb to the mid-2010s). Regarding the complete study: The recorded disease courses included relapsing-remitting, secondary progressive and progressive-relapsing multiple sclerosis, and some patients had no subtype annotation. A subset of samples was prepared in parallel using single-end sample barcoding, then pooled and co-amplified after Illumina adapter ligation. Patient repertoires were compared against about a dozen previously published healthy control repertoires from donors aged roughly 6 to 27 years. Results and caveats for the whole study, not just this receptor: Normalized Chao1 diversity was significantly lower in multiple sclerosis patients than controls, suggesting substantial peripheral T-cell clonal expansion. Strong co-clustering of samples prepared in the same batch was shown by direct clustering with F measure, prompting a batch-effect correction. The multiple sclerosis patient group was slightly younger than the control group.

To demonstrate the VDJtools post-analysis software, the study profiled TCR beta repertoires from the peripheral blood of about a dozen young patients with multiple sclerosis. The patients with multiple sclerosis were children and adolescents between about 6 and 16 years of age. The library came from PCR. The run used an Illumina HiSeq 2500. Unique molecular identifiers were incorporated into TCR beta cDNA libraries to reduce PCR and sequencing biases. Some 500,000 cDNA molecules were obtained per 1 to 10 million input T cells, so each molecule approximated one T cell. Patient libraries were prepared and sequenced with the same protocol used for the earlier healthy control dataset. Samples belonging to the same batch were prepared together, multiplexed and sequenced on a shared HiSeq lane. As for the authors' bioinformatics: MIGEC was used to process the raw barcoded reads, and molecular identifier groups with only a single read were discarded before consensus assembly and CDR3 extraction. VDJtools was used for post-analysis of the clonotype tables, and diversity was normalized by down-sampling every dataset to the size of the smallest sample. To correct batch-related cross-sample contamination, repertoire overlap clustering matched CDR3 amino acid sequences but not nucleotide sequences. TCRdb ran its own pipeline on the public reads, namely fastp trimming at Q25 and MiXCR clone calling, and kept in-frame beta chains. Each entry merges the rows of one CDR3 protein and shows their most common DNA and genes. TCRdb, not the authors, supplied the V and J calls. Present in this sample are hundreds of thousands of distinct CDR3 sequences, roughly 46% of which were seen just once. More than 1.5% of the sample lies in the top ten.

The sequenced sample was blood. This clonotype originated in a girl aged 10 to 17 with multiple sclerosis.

The CDR3 corresponds to CASSKSFGWGNEKLFF. The DNA sequence is TGCGCCAGCAGCAAAAGCTTCGGATGGGGGAATGAAAAACTGTTTTTT. This receptor chain uses TRBV5-1 and TRBJ1-4; the D segment could be TRBD1, given 5 matching bases. The CDR3 numbers 16 residues from cysteine through phenylalanine. Just CDR3 DNA is preserved here, 48 bases in frame from base 1. V sheds 4 bases and J sheds 5 bases, leaving 18 bases between their ends. The germline V gene sets CDR1 to SGHRS and CDR2 to YFSETQ. With the portions outside the CDR3 filled from the reference TRBV5-1 and TRBJ1-4 genes, the complete variable region becomes KAGVTQTPRYLIKTRGQQVTLSCSPISGHRSVSWYQQTPGQGLQFLFEYFSETQRNKGNFPGRFSGRQFSNSRSEMNVSTLELGDSALYLCASSKSFGWGNEKLFFGSGTQLSVL.